The clone carrying this TCR beta chain was recorded a few times. Its antigen is unidentified. The sample originates from a study of T cell responses to AZD1222 COVID-19 vaccine. The study, taken as a whole, reports: Clonal diversity may have been underestimated, and the donors were mostly white British, with more females than males. Researchers report vaccine-associated CD4 TCRs spanning spike, with dominance at 160-218 and 743-854. Nearly half of the spike-specific TCRs reportedly recognize variant regions that carry no mutations. Baseline antibody screening turned up just a handful of seropositive AZD1222 recipients.

Here immunoSEQ multiplex PCR was the method, and the copy in TCRdb shows in-frame clones only, minus some. The table has 68,000 or so clones, about three quarters seen once. CDR3 length: 14 amino acids. Germline V CDR1 and CDR2: SGHVS, FQNEAQ. V gave up 5 bases and J gave up 2 bases, with 13 bases separating them. The sequenced sample was peripheral blood, obtained on day 0 of AZD1222 vaccination. The rearrangement uses TRBV7-8 and TRBJ2-7, with D maybe TRBD1 (6 bases). This TCR was recovered from an adult in good health. This CDR3 reads CASSVGRTAYEQYF. Here the CDR3 DNA reads TGTGCCAGCAGCGTGGGACGGACAGCCTACGAGCAGTACTTC.